Sequencing of this T cell receptor (beta chain) was carried out in a study of T-cell memory formation after mild COVID-19. Across the study: Clusters were largely donor specific.

Via MiXCR, TCRdb re-called the 5' RACE reads, giving one row per CDR3 protein. The table lists hundreds of thousands of distinct CDR3 sequences, over 25% of them singletons, with roughly 12% in the top ten. V was clipped by 1 base and J by 3 bases; unmatched bases: 4. The CDR3 covers 18 residues. Germline assignment: CDR1 MGHRA and CDR2 YSYEKL. The chain combines TRBV4-1 with TRBJ2-2; the match to TRBD2 covers 14 bases. Sequences were obtained from PBMCs or a T cell subset sorted from them (not recorded which). The clonotype originates from an adult woman who had mild COVID-19 (a few samples of this study predate the infection). Cell type and time point are not known. The CDR3 nucleotides are TGCGCCAGCAGCCAAGGACTAGCGGGGGGGTCCCACACCGGGGAGCTGTTTTTT. Encoded protein: CASSQGLAGGSHTGELFF.